This TCR beta chain was profiled in a study of blood T cell repertoires in COVID-19. Study in general: Samples came from the United States, Italy and Spain, spanning acute and convalescent COVID-19. In each case, the material was cDNA or gDNA derived from T cells, B-cell-depleted T cells, or PBMCs.

CDR3 length: 14 residues. Trimming pared 6 bases from V and 4 bases from J, leaving 15 bases between. Germline V lookup: CDR1 MNHEY, CDR2 SVGAGI. Measured with immunoSEQ multiplex PCR; TCRdb has only the in-frame clones, and not every one. This sample has approximately 150,000 clones, with more than 75% found just once. The sequenced sample was peripheral blood. This TCR was sampled from a human donor in a cohort sampled during active COVID-19. The V and J genes are TRBV6-5 and TRBJ1-2; D remains unclear. This CDR3 reads CASSEGRSAYGYTF. CDR3 DNA: TGTGCCAGCAGCGAGGGCAGGTCGGCCTATGGCTACACCTTC.